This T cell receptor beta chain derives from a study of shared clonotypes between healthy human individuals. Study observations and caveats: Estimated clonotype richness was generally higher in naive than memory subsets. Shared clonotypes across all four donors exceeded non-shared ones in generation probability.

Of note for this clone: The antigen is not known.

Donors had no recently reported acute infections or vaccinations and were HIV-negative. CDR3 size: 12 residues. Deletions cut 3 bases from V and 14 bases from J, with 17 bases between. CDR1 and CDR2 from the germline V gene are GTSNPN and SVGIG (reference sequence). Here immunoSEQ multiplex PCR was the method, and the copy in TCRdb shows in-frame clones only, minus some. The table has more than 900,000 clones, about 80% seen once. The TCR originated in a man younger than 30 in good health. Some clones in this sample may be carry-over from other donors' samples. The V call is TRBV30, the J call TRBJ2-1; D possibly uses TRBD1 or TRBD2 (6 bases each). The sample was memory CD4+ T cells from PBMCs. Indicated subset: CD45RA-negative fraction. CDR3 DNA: TGTGCCTGGAGCCCTGCGGCCGGGGGCAAGTTCTTC. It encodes CAWSPAAGGKFF.